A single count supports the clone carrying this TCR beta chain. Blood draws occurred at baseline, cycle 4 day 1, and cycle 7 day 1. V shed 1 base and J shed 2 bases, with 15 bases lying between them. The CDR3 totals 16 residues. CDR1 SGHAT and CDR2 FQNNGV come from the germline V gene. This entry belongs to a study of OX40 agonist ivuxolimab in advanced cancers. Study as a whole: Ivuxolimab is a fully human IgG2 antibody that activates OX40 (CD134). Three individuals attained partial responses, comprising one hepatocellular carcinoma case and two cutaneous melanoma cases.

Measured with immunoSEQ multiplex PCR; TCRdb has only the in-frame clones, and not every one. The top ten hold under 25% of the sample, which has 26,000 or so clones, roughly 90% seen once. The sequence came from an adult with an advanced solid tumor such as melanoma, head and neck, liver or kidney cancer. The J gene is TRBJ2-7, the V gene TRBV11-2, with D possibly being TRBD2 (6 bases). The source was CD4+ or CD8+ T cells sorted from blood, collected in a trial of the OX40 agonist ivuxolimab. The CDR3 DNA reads TGTGCCAGCAGCTTAGGGGTCGGGGGACGAACCTACGAGCAGTACTTC. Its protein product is CASSLGVGGRTYEQYF.